Listed below are T cell receptor beta chains from one sample, sequenced in a study of blood T cell repertoires in COVID-19. Clones were sequenced by immunoSEQ multiplex PCR, and TCRdb holds only the in-frame ones, with some missing. The sample has approximately 140,000 clones, approximately 80% seen once. Sequencing was performed on peripheral blood. The receptor source for this set is a human donor in a cohort sampled during active COVID-19. CDR3s include the opening cysteine and the closing phenylalanine or tryptophan. D genes are given only for firm matches. Size values are once, few and many counts, or a class for expanded clones, and some rows have none.

V gene,clone size,J gene,D gene,CDR3 protein,CDR3 DNA
TRBV6-5,.,TRBJ2-5,TRBD1,CASQQGTNSETQYF,TGTGCCAGTCAACAGGGGACGAATTCGGAGACCCAGTACTTC
TRBV10-1,few,TRBJ2-7,TRBD2,CASTTSAYEQYF,TGCGCCAGCACAACTAGCGCCTACGAGCAGTACTTC
TRBV9,many,TRBJ2-7,.,CASSVLGGTIYEQYF,TGTGCCAGCAGCGTACTTGGCGGGACCATCTACGAGCAGTACTTC
TRBV9,once,TRBJ2-3,.,CASSVGYRDSTDTQYF,TGTGCCAGCAGCGTGGGGTACAGGGATAGCACAGATACGCAGTATTTT
TRBV18,.,TRBJ1-5,.,CASSPQPRHSNQPQHF,TGTGCCAGCTCACCTCAACCGAGACATAGCAATCAGCCCCAGCATTTT
TRBV5-1,.,TRBJ2-5,TRBD1,CASTLPQGARETQYF,TGCGCCAGCACCCTCCCCCAGGGGGCACGTGAGACCCAGTACTTC
TRBV20-1,many,TRBJ2-7,TRBD2,CSAGGPAEQYF,TGCAGTGCGGGAGGGCCTGCGGAGCAGTACTTC
TRBV5-1,.,TRBJ1-5,.,CASALGGDQPQHF,TGCGCCAGCGCTTTGGGGGGGGATCAGCCCCAGCATTTT
TRBV5-6,.,TRBJ2-1,TRBD2,CASSVTSGRVYEQFF,TGTGCCAGCAGCGTGACTAGCGGGAGGGTCTATGAGCAGTTCTTC
TRBV5-1,.,TRBJ2-7,.,CASSLGVAYEQYF,TGCGCCAGCAGCTTGGGAGTGGCCTACGAGCAGTACTTC
TRBV6-5,.,TRBJ1-1,TRBD1,CASSPNTGGRRAFF,TGTGCCAGCAGTCCGAACACAGGGGGTCGGAGAGCTTTCTTT
TRBV11-2,.,TRBJ1-6,TRBD1,CASSLGTGRNSPLHF,TGTGCCAGCAGCTTAGGGACAGGGAGGAATTCACCCCTCCACTTT
TRBV6-8,.,TRBJ2-5,.,CASSQLTGESLETQYF,TGTGCCAGCAGTCAGCTGACAGGTGAGAGCCTAGAGACCCAGTACTTC
TRBV5-1,.,TRBJ2-2,.,CASQHWGQGGTGELFF,TGCGCCAGCCAGCACTGGGGCCAGGGAGGCACCGGGGAGCTGTTTTTT
TRBV6-1,.,TRBJ2-1,TRBD2,CASSVVGTSGWNEQFF,TGTGCCAGCAGTGTTGTGGGGACTAGCGGGTGGAATGAGCAGTTCTTC
TRBV7-8,.,TRBJ2-5,TRBD1,CASSTPSGGGETQYF,TGTGCCAGCAGCACTCCATCAGGGGGTGGAGAGACCCAGTACTTC
TRBV7-6,.,TRBJ2-7,TRBD2,CASSLAVVGTSGSTYEQYF,TGTGCCAGCAGCTTAGCCGTCGTTGGGACTAGCGGGAGTACCTACGAGCAGTACTTC
TRBV28,.,TRBJ2-1,TRBD2,CASSQPSGRDPHYNEQFF,TGTGCCAGCAGCCAACCTAGCGGGAGGGATCCCCACTACAATGAGCAGTTCTTC
TRBV20-1,.,TRBJ2-5,.,CSAEGEETQYF,TGCAGTGCCGAGGGAGAAGAGACCCAGTACTTC
TRBV30,.,TRBJ2-3,.,CAWSVSEGTQYF,TGTGCCTGGAGTGTGTCGGAGGGTACGCAGTATTTT
TRBV6-2/TRBV6-3,.,TRBJ1-2,TRBD1,CASSDRGRVGYTF,TGTGCCAGCAGTGACAGGGGAAGGGTTGGCTACACCTTC
TRBV6-5,.,TRBJ1-5,.,CASSRGDMGNQPQHF,TGTGCCAGCAGTCGGGGGGACATGGGCAATCAGCCCCAGCATTTT
TRBV3-1/TRBV3-2,.,TRBJ1-3,.,CASSQDLMGDFGNTIYF,TGTGCCAGCAGCCAAGATCTAATGGGCGATTTTGGAAACACCATATATTTT
TRBV5-5,.,TRBJ1-3,.,CASSIQTGSGNTIYF,TGTGCCAGCAGCATTCAGACGGGCTCTGGAAACACCATATATTTT
TRBV10-3,.,TRBJ2-7,.,CAISSTDYEQYF,TGTGCCATCAGTTCGACAGACTACGAGCAGTACTTC
TRBV11-2,.,TRBJ2-7,TRBD2,CASSLNLPAGTSGYEQYF,TGTGCCAGCAGCTTAAACCTTCCCGCCGGGACTAGCGGCTACGAGCAGTACTTC
TRBV28,.,TRBJ2-5,TRBD1,CASSLSGGETQYF,TGTGCCAGCAGTTTATCAGGGGGAGAGACCCAGTACTTC
TRBV5-1,.,TRBJ1-3,TRBD1,CASSLQGGFSTIYF,TGCGCCAGCAGCTTGCAGGGGGGTTTTAGCACCATATATTTT
TRBV9,.,TRBJ2-1,TRBD2,CASSVAGDSYNEQFF,TGTGCCAGCAGCGTGGCGGGAGACTCCTACAATGAGCAGTTCTTC
TRBV2,.,TRBJ2-1,TRBD2,CASSRTSVYGEQFF,TGTGCCAGCAGTAGGACTAGCGTATACGGTGAGCAGTTCTTC
TRBV10-3,.,TRBJ1-1,.,CAISERVMNTEAFF,TGTGCCATCAGTGAACGGGTTATGAACACTGAAGCTTTCTTT
TRBV5-8,.,TRBJ1-5,.,CASSPNTGNQPQHF,TGTGCCAGCAGCCCAAATACGGGCAATCAGCCCCAGCATTTT
TRBV28,.,TRBJ1-2,TRBD1,CASTPGTDSPYGYTF,TGTGCCAGCACCCCCGGGACAGATTCACCCTATGGCTACACCTTC
TRBV11-1,.,TRBJ1-2,.,CASSFPGYGYTF,TGTGCCAGCAGCTTCCCAGGGTATGGCTACACCTTC
TRBV3-1/TRBV3-2,.,TRBJ2-2,.,CASSQDGGPQPGELFF,TGTGCCAGCAGCCAAGACGGGGGGCCCCAACCCGGGGAGCTGTTTTTT
TRBV6-5,.,TRBJ1-4,.,CASSSGGAQEKLFF,TGTGCCAGCAGTTCGGGGGGGGCCCAGGAAAAACTGTTTTTT
TRBV27,.,TRBJ2-7,.,CASRGQGGSYEQYF,TGTGCCAGCCGGGGGCAGGGGGGCTCCTACGAGCAGTACTTC
TRBV5-4,.,TRBJ2-3,.,CASSLGHGSTDTQYF,TGTGCCAGCAGCTTGGGGCACGGGAGCACAGATACGCAGTATTTT
TRBV9,once,TRBJ2-1,TRBD2,CASSVGSAGGQNEQFF,TGTGCCAGCAGCGTAGGGTCTGCGGGAGGGCAAAATGAGCAGTTCTTC
TRBV30,.,TRBJ2-3,TRBD2,CAWSVGTSARTDTQYF,TGTGCCTGGAGTGTAGGGACTAGCGCTCGCACAGATACGCAGTATTTT